These T cell receptor beta chains were read from a single sample in a study of blood T cell repertoires in COVID-19. The data were produced by immunoSEQ multiplex PCR, yet TCRdb's version contains in-frame clones alone and is incomplete. This sample has 140,000 to 150,000 clones, with more than 70% found just once. The source material was peripheral blood. The receptors shown here come from a human donor in a cohort sampled during active COVID-19. The CDR3 runs from the conserved cysteine through the conserved F or W. Fields, in order: V gene, J gene, CDR3 protein.

TRBV3-1/TRBV3-2	TRBJ2-1	CASSHIAGGPYNEQFF
TRBV7-9	TRBJ2-2	CASGRGIGELFF
TRBV3-1/TRBV3-2	TRBJ1-1	CASSPAGTSTEAFF
TRBV19	TRBJ1-5	CASSPSSSNQPQHF
TRBV5-8	TRBJ2-2	CASSLTSGVTGELFF
TRBV7-2	TRBJ2-1	CASSLNAGGNEQFF
TRBV5-8	TRBJ1-6	CASSKLDGSYNSPLHF
TRBV3-1/TRBV3-2	TRBJ1-2	CASSQESLPNYGYTF
TRBV5-1	TRBJ2-2	CASSTRQDNTGELFF
TRBV3-1/TRBV3-2	TRBJ2-7	CASSPAPGYEQYF
TRBV7-3	TRBJ2-3	CASSFDRGFTDTQYF
TRBV11-2	TRBJ2-1	CASVPRGLAGDNEQFF
TRBV6-2/TRBV6-3	TRBJ2-2	CASSFQGTGTGELFF
TRBV5-1	TRBJ2-3	CASSLAGSGRHTDTQYF
TRBV24-1	TRBJ2-3	CATSDPGQGEDTQYF
TRBV4-1	TRBJ2-2	CASSPQGGQGAGELFF
TRBV20-1	TRBJ2-1	CSAGEHEQFF
TRBV5-4	TRBJ1-1	CASSTTGGNTEAFF
TRBV10-1	TRBJ2-3	CASSTTSGGPDTQYF
TRBV7-3	TRBJ2-6	CASSLGRGGGANVLTF
TRBV29-1	TRBJ1-1	CSVEDQRTAKAFF
TRBV7-8	TRBJ2-7	CASSHTVVGGDSYEQYF